These 23 T cell receptor beta chains originate from one sample sequenced in a study of shared clonotypes between healthy human individuals. Produced via immunoSEQ multiplex PCR; TCRdb's table is partial and in-frame only. Of about 2,100,000 clones listed, just over 90% are singletons. In the naive CD8 group, cells lacked CD45RO and were positively selected for CCR7, so terminally differentiated effector memory CD45RA+ cells were left out. Sequences were obtained from naive CD8+ T cells from PBMCs. The origin of the receptors is a man between 18 and 35 years old in good health. Some clones in this sample may be carry-over from other donors' samples.

The sample holds one count of this clone. CDR3: CASSLTGNRNTEAFF. CDR3 coding DNA: TGTGCCAGCAGTTTAACAGGGAACAGAAACACTGAAGCTTTCTTT. This chain uses TRBV27 with TRBJ1-1, with a possible D match to TRBD1 (6 bases). V was pared by 2 bases and J by 2 bases, with 12 bases between. Germline CDR1 is MNHEY and CDR2 is SMNVEV (reference sequence). The CDR3 runs to 15 residues.

The V call is TRBV5-6, the J call TRBJ2-1; possibly TRBD2 for D (6 bases). The V end lost 0 bases, the J end lost 3 bases, and 13 bases lay between the germline ends. The CDR3 has 16 amino acids. Germline values: CDR1 SGHDT, CDR2 YYEEEE. CDR3 nucleotides: TGTGCCAGCAGCTTGGTTCGGGATAGCGGCTACAATGAGCAGTTCTTC. This translates into CASSLVRDSGYNEQFF.

The V call is TRBV13, the J call TRBJ1-3; D may be TRBD1 (6 bases). Per the germline V gene, CDR1 is PRHDT and CDR2 is FYEKMQ (reference sequence). Trimming stripped 6 bases from V and 16 bases from J, with 16 bases between. CDR3 size: 11 residues. CDR3: CASRTPQGLYF. The CDR3 DNA reads as TGTGCCAGCAGGACCCCGCAGGGGTTGTATTTT.

With respect to this clone: This same CDR3 is encoded by further DNA sequences in the sample. V gene TRBV28 combines with J gene TRBJ1-5, with D tentatively TRBD1 (5 bases). From germline, CDR1 is MDHEN and CDR2 SYDVKM. Trimming removed 5 bases from V and 0 bases from J, with 11 bases in between. The CDR3 is 15 residues long. The CDR3 bases are TGTGCCAGCAGTCTCAGGGCGGGTAGCAATCAGCCCCAGCATTTT. Translated, it gives CASSLRAGSNQPQHF.

V is TRBV11-2 and J is TRBJ1-2; D is perhaps TRBD1 (6 bases). Germline V lookup: CDR1 SGHAT, CDR2 FQNNGV. The germline V and J ends were trimmed by 1 base and 4 bases, with 19 bases remaining between them. The CDR3 has 17 amino acids. CDR3 residues: CASSLAGDKVRGYGYTF. In nucleotides, the CDR3 is TGTGCCAGCAGCTTAGCCGGGGACAAGGTTAGGGGCTATGGCTACACCTTC.

The gene calls are TRBV7-9 and TRBJ2-2; D call uncertain. The length of the CDR3 is 13 residues. V dropped 4 bases and J dropped 0 bases, with 3 bases sitting between them. Looked up from germline, CDR1 is SEHNR and CDR2 is FQNEAQ (reference sequence). The CDR3: CASSSPNTGELFF. The CDR3 bases are TGTGCCAGCAGCTCCCCGAACACCGGGGAGCTGTTTTTT.

This clone was seen a single time. The rearrangement joins TRBV7-9 to TRBJ2-7; possible D gene TRBD1, 6 bases. CDR3 length: 14 amino acids. The V and J ends lost 5 bases and 3 bases respectively, with 14 bases between them. Germline V lookup: CDR1 SEHNR, CDR2 FQNEAQ (reference sequence). The CDR3 DNA is TGTGCCAGCAGCGACCGGGACACTTTCTACGAGCAGTACTTC. Amino acids: CASSDRDTFYEQYF. Full variable domain (missing parts from reference TRBV7-9 and TRBJ2-7): DTGVSQNPRHKITKRGQNVTFRCDPISEHNRLYWYRQTLGQGPEFLTYFQNEAQLEKSRLLSDRFSAERPKGSFSTLEIQRTEQGDSAMYLCASSDRDTFYEQYFGPGTRLTVT.

The sample holds one count of this clone. The genes are TRBV27 and TRBJ2-7; 10 bases map to TRBD1. This CDR3 is 14 amino acids long. The trim removed 5 bases at V and 5 bases at J, leaving 6 bases unmatched. Germline-derived CDR1 and CDR2 are MNHEY and SMNVEV (reference sequence). The CDR3 is CASSPGQGGHEQYF. In DNA, the CDR3 is TGTGCCAGCAGTCCCGGACAGGGGGGCCACGAGCAGTACTTC.

This clone was seen just once. V gene TRBV6-1 combines with J gene TRBJ1-1, with D possibly being TRBD1 (6 bases). Germline CDR1 is MNHNS and CDR2 is SASEGT. V was shortened by 2 bases and J by 4 bases, with 11 bases between the two germline ends. This CDR3 has 14 amino acids. The CDR3 sequence is CASSEMGAGTEAFF. DNA for the CDR3: TGTGCCAGCAGTGAAATGGGGGCTGGCACTGAAGCTTTCTTT.

This chain joins TRBV27 and TRBJ2-7; 8 nucleotides match TRBD1. The CDR3 runs to 13 residues. V shed 4 bases, J shed 4 bases, and the junction held 3 bases outside the gene matches. CDR1 MNHEY and CDR2 SMNVEV come from the germline V gene (reference sequence). The DNA for the CDR3 is TGTGCCAGCAGTTACACAGGGGGGTACGAGCAGTACTTC. It specifies CASSYTGGYEQYF.

The gene calls are TRBV6-5 and TRBJ1-2, with D possibly TRBD1 on 5 matching bases. The CDR3 totals 13 residues. V was shortened by 0 bases and J by 10 bases, with 12 bases between the two germline ends. In germline, CDR1 is MNHEY, CDR2 SVGAGI. The CDR3 here is CASSYSGGTDYTF. CDR3 in DNA: TGTGCCAGCAGTTACTCTGGGGGGACTGACTACACCTTC.

Regarding this clone: Other DNA sequences in this sample translate to the same CDR3. V is TRBV5-1 and J is TRBJ2-7; D gene uncertain. V lost 0 bases, J lost 3 bases, and 10 bases lay in between. CDR1 and CDR2 (germline): SGHRS, YFSETQ. The CDR3 is 14 residues long. This chain's CDR3 is CASSLGGESYEQYF. DNA of the CDR3: TGCGCCAGCAGCTTGGGAGGAGAAAGCTACGAGCAGTACTTC. Drawing the rest from reference TRBV5-1 and TRBJ2-7, the complete variable domain is KAGVTQTPRYLIKTRGQQVTLSCSPISGHRSVSWYQQTPGQGLQFLFEYFSETQRNKGNFPGRFSGRQFSNSRSEMNVSTLELGDSALYLCASSLGGESYEQYFGPGTRLTVT.

CDR3 residues: CASSEGREETQYF. The CDR3 bases are TGTGCCAGCAGTGAGGGCAGGGAGGAGACCCAGTACTTC. V and J are TRBV2 and TRBJ2-5; D could derive from TRBD1 or TRBD2 (5 bases each). The CDR3 consists of 13 residues. Germline CDR1 SNHLY, CDR2 FYNNEI. Trimming shortened V by 3 bases and J by 5 bases, and 10 bases separated the two germline ends.

CDR3 loop: CASSQTLSSPLHF. The CDR3 DNA follows: TGCGCCAGCAGCCAAACCTTGAGTTCACCCCTCCACTTT. The genes are TRBV4-3 and TRBJ1-6; the D is unclear. Trimming left V 2 bases short and J 9 bases short, with 8 bases between. Germline values: CDR1 LGHNA, CDR2 YSLEER. The CDR3 totals 13 residues.

The chain has TRBV10-3 and TRBJ2-1; tentatively, D is TRBD1 (5 bases). Germline loops: CDR1 ENHRY, CDR2 SYGVKD. The V end lost 3 bases, the J end lost 1 base, and 10 bases lay between the germline ends. The CDR3 runs 15 residues. The CDR3, as DNA: TGTGCCATCAGTGACAGGGATAGGTCCTACAATGAGCAGTTCTTC. It specifies CAISDRDRSYNEQFF.

V usage is TRBV6-5 and J usage is TRBJ1-1; D not resolved. The CDR3 is made up of 13 amino acids. Germline V gene data show CDR1 as MNHEY and CDR2 as SVGAGI. Trimming took 8 bases from V and 10 from J, leaving 20 bases between them. CDR3 coding DNA: TGTGCCAGCCTAAATGTAGAGGCTTCGGGAGCTTTCTTT. This sequence encodes CASLNVEASGAFF.

The V gene is TRBV5-6, the J gene TRBJ2-3; D could derive from TRBD1 or TRBD2 (5 bases each). Germline-derived CDR1 and CDR2 are SGHDT and YYEEEE. Trimming took 4 bases from V and 6 from J, leaving 12 bases between them. CDR3 length: 13 amino acids. Written as DNA, the CDR3 is TGTGCCAGCAGCCAGGGACGGATGGATACGCAGTATTTT. It codes for CASSQGRMDTQYF.

For this clone: In the same sample, other DNA sequences code for this CDR3. The CDR3 bases are TGTGCCAGCAGTCCGGGGCAATACAATGAGCAGTTCTTC. As protein: CASSPGQYNEQFF. This chain links TRBV27 with TRBJ2-1, with D perhaps matching TRBD1 or TRBD2 (5 bases each). Trimming took off 5 bases at V and 4 bases at J, with 9 bases between the two ends. Germline V gene data show CDR1 as MNHEY and CDR2 as SMNVEV (reference sequence). CDR3 length equals 13 residues.

The chain combines TRBV27 with TRBJ2-3; D unresolved. Germline V CDR1 and CDR2: MNHEY, SMNVEV (reference sequence). The ends were cut back, 0 bases at V and 5 bases at J, with 9 bases in the middle. The CDR3 is 14 residues long. In nucleotides, the CDR3 is TGTGCCAGCAGTTTATCGGGGAAGGGAGATACGCAGTATTTT. Its translation: CASSLSGKGDTQYF.

This chain joins TRBV6-4 and TRBJ2-1; the match to TRBD2 covers 11 bases. V trimming: 4 bases; J trimming: 7 bases; junction bases outside the gene matches: 9. Per the germline V gene, CDR1 is MRHNA and CDR2 is SNTAGT. The CDR3 covers 16 residues. The CDR3 DNA follows: TGTGCCAGCAGTGTGATAGCGGGAGGGCCAGGGAATGAGCAGTTCTTC. Translating it yields CASSVIAGGPGNEQFF.

V gene TRBV7-9 combines with J gene TRBJ2-1; 10 positions agree with TRBD2. The CDR3 has 16 residues. CDR1 is SEHNR, CDR2 FQNEAQ, per germline (reference sequence). Losses at the gene ends were 5 bases for V and 4 bases for J; bases not matched to a gene: 8. CDR3 in DNA: TGTGCCAGCAGCAACAGGACTAGCGGTATTTACAATGAGCAGTTCTTC. As protein: CASSNRTSGIYNEQFF.

This sequence joins TRBV7-2 and TRBJ2-7; no reliable D call. The CDR3 loop spans 14 amino acids. Trimming cost V 4 bases and J 2 bases, with 12 bases left between them. Germline V gene lookup returns CDR1 SGHTA and CDR2 FQGNSA. In DNA form, the CDR3 reads TGTGCCAGCAGCTCGATACTGGGAACCTACGAGCAGTACTTC. Encoded protein: CASSSILGTYEQYF.

This rearrangement joins TRBV28 to TRBJ2-7; 11 bases are shared with TRBD1. The CDR3 extends over 15 amino acids. V lost 6 bases, J lost 2 bases, and 6 bases stayed unmatched. Germline lookup yields CDR1 MDHEN and CDR2 SYDVKM. Here the CDR3 reads CASRLTGQGAYEQYF. The CDR3 coding sequence is TGTGCCAGCAGACTAACGGGACAGGGGGCCTACGAGCAGTACTTC.